These 2 T cell receptor beta chains share one sample of origin, sequenced in a study of blood T cell repertoires in COVID-19. Generated by immunoSEQ multiplex PCR, the TCRdb table keeps only in-frame clones and is missing some. The sample lists fewer than 300,000 clones; roughly 80% were seen once. The sample comprised peripheral blood. These receptors were taken from a woman in her sixties or seventies with active or convalescent COVID-19.

The gene calls are TRBV9 and TRBJ2-5, with 14 bases fitting TRBD2. The length of the CDR3 is 15 residues. Germline lookup yields CDR1 SGDLS and CDR2 YYNGEE. The junction had 3 bases not matched to a gene; V was cut back by 3 bases and J by 5 bases. This CDR3 reads CASSGTSGRTETQYF. CDR3 sequence (DNA): TGTGCCAGCAGCGGGACTAGCGGGAGGACGGAGACCCAGTACTTC.

The J gene is TRBJ2-2, the V gene TRBV11-3; D unresolved. This CDR3 contains 16 residues. The germline V gene encodes CDR1 SGHNT and CDR2 YENEEA. V was cut by 5 bases and J by 1 base, with 14 bases left in between. DNA for the CDR3: TGTGCCAGCAGCCCAGGCCTGCTCGGGAACACCGGGGAGCTGTTTTTT. Translation: CASSPGLLGNTGELFF.